Following are 21 T cell receptor beta chains from one sample sequenced in a study of blood T cell repertoires in COVID-19. Clones were read by immunoSEQ multiplex PCR, and TCRdb kept only the in-frame ones, dropping some. The sample lists roughly 150,000 clones; 80% to 85% were seen once. Sequencing was carried out using peripheral blood. Receptor source: a man aged 65-85 years with active or convalescent COVID-19.

This clone came up a few times. The chain joins TRBV28 to TRBJ1-2; D unresolved. V was cut by 6 bases and J by 4 bases, with 21 bases left in between. Germline CDR1 reads MDHEN; CDR2 reads SYDVKM. This CDR3 region has 16 residues. The CDR3 sequence: CASSPLTGRPGYGYTF. CDR3 sequence (DNA): TGTGCCAGCAGCCCCCTGACGGGTCGCCCCGGCTATGGCTACACCTTC.

The J gene is TRBJ1-5, the V gene TRBV16, with D maybe TRBD1 (5 bases). Per the germline V gene, CDR1 is KGHSY and CDR2 is FQNENV. Trimming pared 2 bases from V and 5 bases from J, leaving 13 bases between. The CDR3 has 15 residues. CDR3 nucleotides: TGTGCCAGCAGCCAACAGGGAACAGGTTATCAGCCCCAGCATTTT. Residues: CASSQQGTGYQPQHF.

The chain is built from TRBV20-1 and TRBJ1-2; 7 bases line up with TRBD1. The CDR3 totals 13 residues. Per germline, CDR1 DFQATT and CDR2 SNEGSKA (reference sequence). With V trimmed by 3 bases and J by 4 bases, 5 bases remained unmatched. Here the CDR3 reads CSASNDRVYGYTF. Here the CDR3 DNA reads TGCAGTGCTAGTAATGACAGGGTCTATGGCTACACCTTC.

The genes are TRBV5-1 and TRBJ2-5; TRBD1 matches 10 bases. The CDR3 is made up of 17 amino acids. The germline V gene has CDR1 SGHRS and CDR2 YFSETQ. Trimming cost V 0 bases and J 5 bases; bases outside gene matches: 10. The CDR3 sequence is CASSLARSGQGGETQYF. The CDR3 DNA sequence: TGCGCCAGCAGCTTGGCTCGTTCAGGACAGGGGGGCGAGACCCAGTACTTC.

The rearrangement uses TRBV24-1 and TRBJ2-2; TRBD1 is a possible D gene (6 bases). Germline CDR1 and CDR2: KGHDR and SFDVKD. Trimming cost V 9 bases and J 0 bases, with 10 bases left between them. The CDR3 has 14 amino acids. The CDR3 region is CATDGQPNTGELFF. Written as DNA, the CDR3 is TGTGCCACCGATGGACAGCCGAACACCGGGGAGCTGTTTTTT.

A single count supports this clone. The chain employs TRBV9 and TRBJ2-2; 7 nucleotides line up with TRBD1. The CDR3 contains 17 residues. Germline V lookup: CDR1 SGDLS, CDR2 YYNGEE. Trimming took 3 bases from V and 4 from J; bases not matched to a gene: 12. This chain's CDR3 is CASSATPTGMGTGELFF. The CDR3 bases are TGTGCCAGCAGCGCCACCCCGACAGGGATGGGCACCGGGGAGCTGTTTTTT.

The rearrangement joins TRBV30 to TRBJ1-1, with D unclear. V was trimmed by 2 bases and J by 8 bases, leaving 9 bases between them. The CDR3 has 11 amino acids. In germline, CDR1 is GTSNPN, CDR2 SVGIG (reference sequence). The CDR3 DNA reads as TGTGCCTGGAGTCGCTCCGGGGAAGCTTTCTTT. Translating gives CAWSRSGEAFF.

The chain uses TRBV28 and TRBJ1-2; the match to TRBD1 covers 7 bases. The length of the CDR3 is 15 residues. Germline loops: CDR1 MDHEN, CDR2 SYDVKM. V was pared by 6 bases and J by 6 bases, with 13 bases of the junction left unmatched. The CDR3 protein is CASRSTGRQGHGYTF. The CDR3 nucleotides are TGTGCCAGCAGGTCGACCGGTCGACAGGGCCATGGCTACACCTTC.

This chain connects TRBV29-1 to TRBJ1-2, with D maybe TRBD1 (5 bases). Looked up from germline, CDR1 is SQVTM and CDR2 is ANQGSEA. CDR3 size: 14 residues. V gave up 4 bases and J gave up 7 bases, with 19 bases separating them. The CDR3: CSVVARASLSGYTF. The CDR3 DNA sequence: TGCAGCGTTGTGGCCAGGGCCTCTCTAAGTGGCTACACCTTC.

This clone has only one observation. This chain uses TRBV5-1 with TRBJ1-2; D may be TRBD1 (6 bases). The CDR3 is 14 amino acids. V shed 0 bases and J shed 6 bases, with 12 bases lying between them. Germline CDR1 reads SGHRS; CDR2 reads YFSETQ. In nucleotides, the CDR3 is TGCGCCAGCAGCTTGGTGGCAGGGGATAATGGCTACACCTTC. Protein product: CASSLVAGDNGYTF.

The chain carries TRBV9 and TRBJ1-4, with D unresolved. Looked up from germline, CDR1 is SGDLS and CDR2 is YYNGEE. The length of the CDR3 is 14 residues. V was trimmed by 0 bases and J by 3 bases, leaving 6 bases between them. The CDR3 DNA follows: TGTGCCAGCAGCGTAGAATCCGCTAATGAAAAACTGTTTTTT. Its protein product is CASSVESANEKLFF.

This sequence joins TRBV19 and TRBJ2-4; D ambiguous. Germline lookup yields CDR1 LNHDA and CDR2 SQIVND (reference sequence). The CDR3 covers 13 residues. The V end lost 5 bases, the J end lost 0 bases, and 5 bases lay between the germline ends. The CDR3 region has the DNA TGTGCCAGTAGTTCTCTAGCCAAAAACATTCAGTACTTC. The encoded protein is CASSSLAKNIQYF.

The chain combines TRBV9 with TRBJ1-3; 8 bases align to TRBD1. Unmatched junction bases numbered 14, after V lost 3 bases and J lost 3 bases. The CDR3 contains 18 residues. CDR1 and CDR2 (germline): SGDLS, YYNGEE. CDR3 nucleotides: TGTGCCAGCAGCGCCGGGACAGGATGGGGAATCATTGGAAACACCATATATTTT. Translation gives CASSAGTGWGIIGNTIYF.

This chain joins TRBV6-5 and TRBJ1-2, with TRBD1 as a possible D gene (6 bases). The CDR3 loop spans 14 amino acids. Germline CDR1 and CDR2: MNHEY and SVGAGI. V was trimmed by 6 bases and J by 4 bases, leaving 15 bases between them. The CDR3 coding sequence is TGTGCCAGCAGCCAAACGGACAGCACCTATGGCTACACCTTC. This encodes CASSQTDSTYGYTF.

This clone has a count of ten or more. V usage is TRBV9 and J usage is TRBJ2-1; 8 bases fit TRBD2. Germline V gene sequence: CDR1 SGDLS, CDR2 YYNGEE. J was trimmed by 3 bases and V by 1 base; bases with no gene match: 6. This CDR3 spans 16 amino acids. The CDR3 reads CASSVSTSGLYNEQFF. The CDR3 nucleotides are TGTGCCAGCAGCGTATCCACTAGCGGTCTCTACAATGAGCAGTTCTTC.

The chain recombines TRBV15 with TRBJ1-5; 8 nucleotides align to TRBD1. V gave up 0 bases and J gave up 1 base; unmatched junction bases: 20. Germline CDR1 and CDR2: LNHNV and YYDKDF (reference sequence). The CDR3 is 22 residues long. CDR3 amino acids: CATSRDLGAGGLSPWSNQPQHF. CDR3 DNA: TGTGCCACCAGCAGAGATCTGGGGGCAGGGGGCCTTTCGCCTTGGAGCAATCAGCCCCAGCATTTT.

The gene calls are TRBV6-2 or TRBV6-3 and TRBJ1-4; D gene ambiguous. The CDR3 totals 16 residues. The germline V and J ends were trimmed by 4 bases and 0 bases, with 12 bases remaining between them. Per the germline V gene, CDR1 is MNHEY and CDR2 is SVGEGT. The CDR3 DNA is TGTGCCAGCAGTTCTCGTCACAGATCAACTAATGAAAAACTGTTTTTT. Translation: CASSSRHRSTNEKLFF.

V gene TRBV6-5 combines with J gene TRBJ1-1; D might be TRBD1 (5 bases). The germline V and J ends were trimmed by 4 bases and 3 bases, with 18 bases remaining between them. Germline CDR1 MNHEY, CDR2 SVGAGI. This CDR3 comprises 16 residues. The CDR3 DNA reads TGTGCCAGCAGTTCCCGGAGGGGTGGCTACTACACTGAAGCTTTCTTT. Protein product: CASSSRRGGYYTEAFF.

This clone has more than one count but fewer than ten. The chain has TRBV30 and TRBJ1-5, with D possibly being TRBD1 (6 bases). This CDR3 is built from 15 residues. V was cut by 3 bases and J by 6 bases, with 18 bases left in between. Germline CDR1 is GTSNPN and CDR2 is SVGIG (reference sequence). The CDR3 DNA reads TGTGCCTGGAGCCCGGGGGGAAAGGGGGGTCAGCCCCAGCATTTT. Translated, it gives CAWSPGGKGGQPQHF.

The rearrangement links TRBV5-5 to TRBJ2-2, with TRBD1 identical over 7 bases. Per germline, CDR1 SGHKS and CDR2 YYEKEE (reference sequence). J gave up 0 bases and V 0 bases, and 5 bases lay outside the gene matches. The CDR3 has 17 residues. This CDR3 reads CASSLAPDRANTGELFF. The CDR3 DNA reads TGTGCCAGCAGCTTGGCGCCTGACAGGGCGAACACCGGGGAGCTGTTTTTT.

The chain links TRBV2 to TRBJ2-6, with 10 bases identical to TRBD1. Trimming at V came to 2 bases and at J to 4 bases, leaving 5 bases not matched to a gene. Germline CDR1 SNHLY, CDR2 FYNNEI. CDR3 size: 17 residues. The CDR3 here is CASSERDRGFGANVLTF. CDR3 sequence (DNA): TGTGCCAGCAGTGAAAGGGACAGGGGTTTCGGGGCCAACGTCCTGACTTTC.